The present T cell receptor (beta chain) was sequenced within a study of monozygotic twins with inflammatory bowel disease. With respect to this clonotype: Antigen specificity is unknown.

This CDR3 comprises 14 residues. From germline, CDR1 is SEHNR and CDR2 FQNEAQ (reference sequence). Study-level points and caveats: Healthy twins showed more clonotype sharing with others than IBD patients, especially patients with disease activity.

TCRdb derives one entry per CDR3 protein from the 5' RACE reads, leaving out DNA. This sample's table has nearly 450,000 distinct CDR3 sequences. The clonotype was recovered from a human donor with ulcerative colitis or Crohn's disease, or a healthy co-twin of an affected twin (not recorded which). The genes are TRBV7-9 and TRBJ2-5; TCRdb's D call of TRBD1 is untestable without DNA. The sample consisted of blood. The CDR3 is CASSRDSEGETQYF.